The 27 T cell receptor beta chains reported below all come from one sample, sequenced in a study of CD8 T cells in ankylosing spondylitis. For these TCRs, the target antigens are not known. TCRdb processed the 5' RACE reads anew with MiXCR; each CDR3 protein has one entry. The table records more than 400,000 distinct CDR3 sequences, less than 6% of them present only once. Findings and limits, study-wide: Seemingly characteristic of ankylosing spondylitis blood was a TCR beta motif consisting of 7 or 8 highly homologous variants.

Sample: blood, either unsorted or a sorted T cell fraction (not recorded which). The source of these receptors is a male donor with ankylosing spondylitis.

The V call is TRBV20-1, the J call TRBJ1-5; 9 bases match TRBD1. In germline, CDR1 is DFQATT, CDR2 SNEGSKA (reference sequence). This CDR3 spans 13 amino acids. The trim removed 5 bases at V and 4 bases at J, leaving 3 bases unmatched. CDR3 in DNA: TGCAGTGCTTCCGACAGGGGGAATCAGCCCCAGCATTTT. Translated: CSASDRGNQPQHF.

This clonotype showed up many times. At one end the junction does not follow the germline gene, possibly because of a read error. The chain recombines TRBV7-9 with TRBJ2-3; D may be TRBD1 (7 bases). Germline CDR1 SEHNR, CDR2 FQNEAQ (reference sequence). CDR3 length: 12 amino acids. The CDR3 DNA reads TGTGCCGGCAGGGGGGAAGGAGATACGCAGTATTTT. Its translation is CAGRGEGDTQYF.

The V gene is TRBV7-8, the J gene TRBJ2-2; D is unresolved. CDR1 SGHVS and CDR2 FQNEAQ come from the germline V gene. The CDR3 is 12 amino acids. Deletions cut 6 bases from V and 8 bases from J, with 10 bases between. CDR3 nucleotides: TGTGCCAGCAGTTTTTGGGTTGGGGAGCTGTTTTTT. It yields the protein CASSFWVGELFF.

This clonotype occurred many times. The chain has TRBV10-3 and TRBJ2-3; no definite D call. The V gene lost 9 bases and the J gene lost 1 base, with 8 bases spanning the gap. Germline V gene lookup returns CDR1 ENHRY and CDR2 SYGVKD. This CDR3 has 12 amino acids. CDR3 region: CAIQAGTDTQYF. The CDR3 region has the DNA TGTGCCATTCAAGCAGGCACAGATACGCAGTATTTT.

The sample holds many counts of this clonotype. The CDR3: CASSQDKAGRGYTF. CDR3 nucleotides: TGTGCCAGCAGCCAAGATAAAGCAGGCCGTGGCTACACCTTC. The chain links TRBV3-1 to TRBJ1-2, with D uncertain. Germline-derived CDR1 and CDR2 are LGHDT and YNNKEL (reference sequence). CDR3 length equals 14 residues. The V and J ends lost 0 bases and 7 bases respectively, with 12 bases between them.

This clonotype has a count of ten or more. The chain couples TRBV7-2 to TRBJ2-5; D unclear. The CDR3 spans 13 residues. Germline CDR1 reads SGHTA; CDR2 reads FQGNSA. Trimming took 2 bases from V and 2 from J, leaving 6 bases between them. The CDR3 reads CASSLRDQETQYF. The CDR3 nucleotides are TGTGCCAGCAGCTTAAGGGATCAAGAGACCCAGTACTTC.

The sample holds many counts of this clonotype. The chain couples TRBV13 to TRBJ2-5; D is unclear. This CDR3 is built from 13 residues. V gave up 0 bases and J gave up 2 bases, with 4 bases separating them. The germline V gene has CDR1 PRHDT and CDR2 FYEKMQ (reference sequence). Here the CDR3 DNA reads TGTGCCAGCAGCTTAGGTATGCAAGAGACCCAGTACTTC. As protein: CASSLGMQETQYF.

The chain links TRBV9 to TRBJ2-7; 9 bases are a match to TRBD1. The CDR3 runs to 14 residues. Trimming cost V 0 bases and J 6 bases; bases outside gene matches: 4. Germline CDR1 and CDR2: SGDLS and YYNGEE. The CDR3 protein is CASSVGDRVREQYF. The CDR3 DNA follows: TGTGCCAGCAGCGTAGGGGACAGGGTTCGCGAGCAGTACTTC.

J is TRBJ2-1 and V is TRBV3-1; D is ambiguous. Germline V CDR1 and CDR2: LGHDT, YNNKEL (reference sequence). This CDR3 is built from 13 residues. With 1 base removed from V and 8 bases from J, the gap between germline ends came to 9 bases. The CDR3 coding sequence is TGTGCCAGCAGCCAAGTTACGGGCCATGAGCAGTTCTTC. It yields the protein CASSQVTGHEQFF.

This clonotype was recorded a few times. The chain employs TRBV7-9 and TRBJ2-1; unclear D gene. Germline V gene sequence: CDR1 SEHNR, CDR2 FQNEAQ (reference sequence). There are 15 residues in the CDR3. The V gene lost 2 bases and the J gene lost 8 bases, with 16 bases spanning the gap. In DNA, the CDR3 is TGTGCCAGCAGCTTACTGGGGAACCGATTCTATGAGCAGTTCTTC. Translated, it gives CASSLLGNRFYEQFF.

The table lists this clonotype with many counts. V usage is TRBV18 and J usage is TRBJ1-1; 7 bases are shared with TRBD1. Germline CDR1 reads KGHSH; CDR2 reads LQKENI. The CDR3 extends over 12 amino acids. J gave up 11 bases and V 4 bases, and 7 bases lay outside the gene matches. The CDR3 DNA follows: TGTGCCAGCTCACTTCCAGGGGGGAGTGCTTTCTTT. It is translated as CASSLPGGSAFF.

The chain couples TRBV7-8 to TRBJ2-1; D might be TRBD2 (6 bases). Trimming removed 5 bases at V and 2 bases at J, with 16 bases between. Germline assignment: CDR1 SGHVS and CDR2 FQNEAQ. The length of the CDR3 is 16 residues. In DNA, the CDR3 is TGTGCCAGCAGCCCCTCGGTGACTAGTACCTACAATGAGCAGTTCTTC. It is translated as CASSPSVTSTYNEQFF.

This clonotype was seen many times. The CDR3 nucleotides are TGTGCCAGCAGTTTTGTCCGACAGCAGGCTTTCTTT. This codes for CASSFVRQQAFF. This chain uses TRBV12-3 or TRBV12-4 with TRBJ1-1, with D maybe TRBD1 (5 bases). The CDR3 is 12 amino acids. V shed 3 bases and J shed 11 bases, with 13 bases lying between them.

This clonotype was observed at least ten times. The chain joins TRBV12-3 or TRBV12-4 to TRBJ1-6; D gene ambiguous. The CDR3 length is 13 residues. V was clipped by 10 bases and J by 8 bases, with 15 bases between them. DNA of the CDR3: TGTGCCACCCGGACTGGAGGTGATTCACCCCTCCACTTT. Translating it yields CATRTGGDSPLHF.

This clonotype has at least ten counts. The chain recombines TRBV10-1 with TRBJ1-2; no firm D call. Germline V CDR1 and CDR2: WNHNN, SYGVQD (reference sequence). The length of the CDR3 is 14 residues. The V end lost 0 bases, the J end lost 6 bases, and 11 bases lay between the germline ends. The CDR3 protein is CASSESGRMDGYTF. CDR3 bases: TGCGCCAGCAGTGAGTCCGGCAGGATGGATGGCTACACCTTC.

This clonotype was recorded many times. The chain employs TRBV6-5 and TRBJ2-7, with D perhaps TRBD1 (6 bases). Germline CDR1 and CDR2: MNHEY and SVGAGI. The ends were cut back, 0 bases at V and 1 base at J, with 22 bases in the middle. This CDR3 comprises 19 residues. CDR3 region: CASSYSPPQGWRSSYEQYF. In DNA form, the CDR3 reads TGTGCCAGCAGTTACTCGCCCCCCCAGGGGTGGAGATCTTCCTACGAGCAGTACTTC.

There are many counts of this clonotype. The chain uses TRBV29-1 and TRBJ2-1; 11 bases fit TRBD2. V lost 6 bases, J lost 4 bases, and 11 bases stayed unmatched. The CDR3 is made up of 16 amino acids. Germline V gene sequence: CDR1 SQVTM, CDR2 ANQGSEA. The CDR3 nucleotides read TGCAGCGTGACCGGGACTAGCGGAAGATTTTACAATGAGCAGTTCTTC. This encodes CSVTGTSGRFYNEQFF.

This clonotype was seen at least ten times. The V call is TRBV12-3 or TRBV12-4, the J call TRBJ2-2, with D maybe TRBD1 (6 bases). This CDR3 contains 16 residues. Trimming cost V 6 bases and J 6 bases, with 20 bases left between them. Here the CDR3 reads CASRLKQGVSPGELFF. The DNA for the CDR3 is TGTGCCAGCAGACTAAAACAGGGTGTAAGCCCCGGGGAGCTGTTTTTT.

This clonotype appeared many times. The chain links TRBV5-6 to TRBJ1-1, with D uncertain. This CDR3 has 14 amino acids. Germline V CDR1 and CDR2: SGHDT, YYEEEE. Trimming removed 1 base at V and 1 base at J, with 8 bases between. CDR3 nucleotide sequence: TGTGCCAGCAGCTTGTACGGACGGAACACTGAAGCTTTCTTT. Protein product: CASSLYGRNTEAFF.

This clonotype showed up many times. One end of the junction is discordant with germline, which a read error may explain. V is TRBV25-1 and J is TRBJ2-1, with a weak D call TRBD1 (5 bases). This CDR3 region has 13 residues. Germline CDR1 is MGHDK and CDR2 is SYGVNS. The CDR3 here is CASTQGRASSLYF. The CDR3, as DNA: TGTGCCAGCACCCAGGGCCGGGCAAGCTCATTGTACTTC.

There are many counts of this clonotype. The CDR3 nucleotides are TGTGCCAGCAGTGGACAGGGGGCAGATACGCAGTATTTT. As protein: CASSGQGADTQYF. This sequence joins TRBV6-2 or TRBV6-3 and TRBJ2-3; TRBD1 agrees at 10 bases. Germline V gives CDR1 MNHEY, CDR2 SVGEGT. The CDR3 is made up of 13 amino acids. V dropped 5 bases and J dropped 4; count of bases not matched to a gene: 0.

The CDR3 here is CSWGLAAYNEQFF. CDR3 coding DNA: TGCAGCTGGGGACTAGCGGCTTACAATGAGCAGTTCTTC. The V and J genes are TRBV20-1 and TRBJ2-1; 11 positions agree with TRBD2. Germline lookup yields CDR1 DFQATT and CDR2 SNEGSKA (reference sequence). The CDR3 runs 13 residues.

This clonotype showed up many times. The J gene is TRBJ2-1, the V gene TRBV7-2, with D possibly TRBD1 on 6 matching bases. V shed 1 base and J shed 9 bases, with 13 bases lying between them. CDR3 length: 14 amino acids. Germline-derived CDR1 and CDR2 are SGHTA and FQGNSA. CDR3 bases: TGTGCCAGCAGCTTAGAAGGCAGGGGTACTGAGCAGTTCTTC. Amino acid sequence: CASSLEGRGTEQFF.

This clonotype showed up many times. The CDR3 loop reads CASTAGTGLDTGELFF. The CDR3 DNA is TGTGCCAGTACAGCCGGGACAGGGCTTGACACCGGGGAGCTGTTTTTT. This sequence joins TRBV18 and TRBJ2-2, with 9 nucleotides matching TRBD1. The V segment lost 9 bases and the J segment 3 bases; nucleotides outside the gene matches: 11. Germline values: CDR1 KGHSH, CDR2 LQKENI. The CDR3 runs to 16 residues. Filled out from reference TRBV18 and TRBJ2-2, the complete variable domain reads NAGVMQNPRHLVRRRGQEARLRCSPMKGHSHVYWYRQLPEEGLKFMVYLQKENIIDESGMPKERFSAEFPKEGPSILRIQQVVRGDSAAYFCASTAGTGLDTGELFFGEGSRLTVL.

At least ten counts were recorded for this clonotype. The chain recombines TRBV20-1 with TRBJ1-1; D is perhaps TRBD1 (5 bases). Germline loops: CDR1 DFQATT, CDR2 SNEGSKA (reference sequence). The CDR3 sequence is 13 residues long. Trimming shortened V by 3 bases and J by 0 bases, and 8 bases separated the two germline ends. DNA for the CDR3: TGCAGTGCTAGTCCAGGGCTGAACACTGAAGCTTTCTTT. This gives the protein CSASPGLNTEAFF.

The sample holds a few counts of this clonotype. The V gene is TRBV28, the J gene TRBJ1-6; no definite D call. V was cut by 1 base and J by 10 bases, with 14 bases left in between. This CDR3 has 15 amino acids. Germline V gene data show CDR1 as MDHEN and CDR2 as SYDVKM. The CDR3 DNA follows: TGTGCCAGCAGTTTATTGGGCAGGAATGGATCACCCCTCCACTTT. It translates to CASSLLGRNGSPLHF.

In this sample, this clonotype turned up a few times. This sequence joins TRBV27 and TRBJ1-3; D unclear. The CDR3 loop spans 14 amino acids. The ends were cut back, 2 bases at V and 1 base at J, with 6 bases in the middle. The V gene's germline CDR1 is MNHEY and CDR2 SMNVEV (reference sequence). CDR3 sequence: CASSLRESGNTIYF. CDR3 DNA sequence: TGTGCCAGCAGTTTAAGGGAATCTGGAAACACCATATATTTT.